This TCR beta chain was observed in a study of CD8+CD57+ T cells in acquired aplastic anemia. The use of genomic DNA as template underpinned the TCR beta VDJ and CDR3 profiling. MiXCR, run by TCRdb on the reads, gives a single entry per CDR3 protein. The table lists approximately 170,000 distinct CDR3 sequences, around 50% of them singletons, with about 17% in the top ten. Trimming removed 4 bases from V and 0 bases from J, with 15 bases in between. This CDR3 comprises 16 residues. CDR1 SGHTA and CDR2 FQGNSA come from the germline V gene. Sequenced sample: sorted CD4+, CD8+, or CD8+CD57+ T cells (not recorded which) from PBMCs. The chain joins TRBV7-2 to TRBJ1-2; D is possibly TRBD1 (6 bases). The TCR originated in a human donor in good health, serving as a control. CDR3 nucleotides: TGTGCCAGCAGCTCGACTAGGACAGCAGCTAACTATGGCTACACCTTC. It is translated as CASSSTRTAANYGYTF.